This T cell receptor beta chain was identified in a study of radiotherapy plus CTLA-4 blockade in lung cancer. On the study more broadly: Patients showed objective responses in approximately 17% of cases and disease control in less than 35%. General study points: Subsequent to radiotherapy plus ipilimumab, tumor-derived TCR clones underwent expansion in blood.

This clone showed up just once. What it recognizes is unknown. The germline V gene encodes CDR1 GTSNPN and CDR2 SVGIG (reference sequence). Trimming stripped 3 bases from V and 2 bases from J, with 26 bases between. There are 19 residues in the CDR3. Those patients who had chemo-refractory metastatic non-small-cell lung cancer were given focal radiation along with CTLA-4 blockade through ipilimumab. The protocol was immunoSEQ multiplex PCR, while the TCRdb copy is restricted to in-frame clones and leaves out a portion. The sample has 50,000 to 85,000 clones, around 81% seen once. This specimen was peripheral blood, taken from a patient treated with radiotherapy plus ipilimumab. The chain carries TRBV30 and TRBJ1-5, with D possibly matching TRBD1 (6 bases). This TCR was sampled from a human donor with non-small cell lung cancer who had a partial response to radiotherapy plus ipilimumab. The CDR3: CAWSPPPGGDRYGNQPQHF. The CDR3 nucleotides read TGTGCCTGGAGCCCACCCCCGGGGGGAGACAGGTATGGCAATCAGCCCCAGCATTTT.